These T cell receptor beta chains were read from a single sample in a study of shared clonotypes between healthy human individuals. Method: immunoSEQ multiplex PCR; TCRdb's copy keeps in-frame clones and lacks some. The sample records over 95,000 clones, under 70% being singletons. Sequencing was performed on memory CD8+ T cells sorted from blood. The receptors here all came from a woman under 40 in good health. Each CDR3 is given with its conserved first and last residue. A D gene is named only where the DNA matches it firmly. Clone size, where shown, is once, few, many, or a class for clones that have expanded.

length	V	D	J	size	CDR3	DNA
16	TRBV15	NA	TRBJ2-5	NA	CATSNQMGLTQETQYF	TGTGCCACCAGCAACCAGATGGGTCTTACCCAAGAGACCCAGTACTTC
15	TRBV10-1	NA	TRBJ2-1	few	CASSESTGLYNEQFF	TGCGCCAGCAGTGAGTCGACCGGTCTCTACAATGAGCAGTTCTTC
15	TRBV6-5	NA	TRBJ2-2	NA	CASSQQEIETGELFF	TGTGCCAGCAGTCAACAGGAAATTGAGACCGGGGAGCTGTTTTTT
17	TRBV15	TRBD1	TRBJ2-7	NA	CATSRDFRIRDRYEQYF	TGTGCCACCAGCAGAGATTTCCGAATTCGGGACAGATACGAGCAGTACTTC
14	TRBV6-1	TRBD1	TRBJ1-1	few	CASREQGMNTEAFF	TGTGCCAGCAGGGAACAGGGGATGAACACTGAAGCTTTCTTT
12	TRBV29-1	NA	TRBJ2-7	NA	CSVWVGSYEQYF	TGCAGCGTTTGGGTGGGGTCCTACGAGCAGTACTTC
15	TRBV10-3	NA	TRBJ1-1	NA	CAISEISGMNTEAFF	TGTGCCATCAGTGAAATTTCTGGCATGAACACTGAAGCTTTCTTT
14	TRBV5-4	NA	TRBJ1-4	NA	CASSSGWGDEKLFF	TGTGCCAGCAGCTCTGGTTGGGGGGATGAAAAACTGTTTTTT
14	TRBV19	NA	TRBJ1-1	NA	CASSTNRQNTEAFF	TGTGCCAGTAGTACTAATCGACAGAACACTGAAGCTTTCTTT
17	TRBV2	TRBD2	TRBJ2-3	NA	CASASVRREGLTDTQYF	TGTGCCAGCGCCTCTGTTCGGCGGGAGGGCCTTACAGATACGCAGTATTTT
16	TRBV15	NA	TRBJ2-6	few	CATSRDGTSGANVLTF	TGTGCCACCAGCAGAGATGGAACCTCTGGGGCCAACGTCCTGACTTTC
14	TRBV6-6	TRBD1	TRBJ1-5	NA	CASRGTGSTQPQHF	TGTGCCAGCAGAGGGACAGGGTCCACTCAGCCCCAGCATTTT
14	TRBV6-5	TRBD2	TRBJ2-7	NA	CASSQRGSSYEQYF	TGTGCCAGCAGCCAGCGGGGGAGCTCCTACGAGCAGTACTTC
16	TRBV6-6	NA	TRBJ2-2	NA	CASSYSVYTVTGELFF	TGTGCCAGCAGTTACTCGGTCTACACGGTCACCGGGGAGCTGTTTTTT
14	TRBV7-8	NA	TRBJ1-1	once	CASSDDSMNTEAFF	TGTGCCAGCAGCGACGACAGCATGAACACTGAAGCTTTCTTT
12	TRBV2	NA	TRBJ2-3	once	CASNQDGDTQYF	TGTGCCAGCAACCAGGACGGAGATACGCAGTATTTT
15	TRBV29-1	TRBD1	TRBJ2-2	NA	CSVKGQPQTTGELFF	TGCAGCGTGAAGGGACAGCCACAGACCACCGGGGAGCTGTTTTTT
13	TRBV19	NA	TRBJ2-1	few	CASSRSIYNEQFF	TGTGCCAGTAGTAGGAGTATCTACAATGAGCAGTTCTTC
13	TRBV28	NA	TRBJ2-7	NA	CASSLGISYEQYF	TGTGCCAGCAGCCTCGGTATATCCTACGAGCAGTACTTC
15	TRBV6-4	NA	TRBJ2-1	NA	CASSDGVAEYNEQFF	TGTGCCAGCAGTGACGGAGTAGCGGAATACAATGAGCAGTTCTTC
15	TRBV6-4	TRBD2	TRBJ2-3	NA	CASSMTSGSTDTQYF	TGTGCCAGCAGCATGACTAGCGGGAGCACAGATACGCAGTATTTT
13	TRBV5-1	NA	TRBJ2-2	NA	CASSLGRSLELFF	TGCGCCAGCAGCTTAGGCAGATCACTCGAGCTGTTTTTT
15	TRBV4-1	NA	TRBJ2-5	NA	CASSHGWAITETQYF	TGCGCCAGCAGCCACGGTTGGGCTATCACAGAGACCCAGTACTTC
14	TRBV19	NA	TRBJ2-7	NA	CASSPGPLSYEQYF	TGTGCCAGTAGCCCGGGACCTCTCTCCTACGAGCAGTACTTC
15	TRBV2	TRBD1	TRBJ2-5	NA	CASRTPDRVTETQYF	TGTGCCAGCAGAACACCCGACAGGGTTACAGAGACCCAGTACTTC
13	TRBV6-9	NA	TRBJ1-2	few	CASKTMRGFGYTF	TGTGCCAGCAAAACCATGAGGGGTTTTGGCTACACCTTC
14	TRBV6-6	TRBD2	TRBJ2-1	NA	CASSLGTSFNEQFF	TGTGCCAGCAGTTTAGGGACTAGCTTCAATGAGCAGTTCTTC
16	TRBV25-1	TRBD1	TRBJ2-5	few	CASSGTGGKYQETQYF	TGTGCCAGCAGTGGGACAGGGGGCAAGTACCAAGAGACCCAGTACTTC
13	TRBV19	TRBD1	TRBJ2-5	NA	CASSPGQGLTVYF	TGTGCCAGTAGTCCAGGACAGGGACTGACTGTATACTTC
13	TRBV19	TRBD1	TRBJ1-1	NA	CASSILGQAEAFF	TGTGCCAGTAGTATACTGGGACAGGCTGAAGCTTTCTTT
14	TRBV28	NA	TRBJ1-5	NA	CAIDSVLSNQPQHF	TGTGCCATCGACAGCGTACTAAGCAATCAGCCCCAGCATTTT
19	TRBV12-1	NA	TRBJ2-2	NA	CASSPSGPRTDGGTGELFF	TGTGCCAGCAGCCCGTCGGGACCCCGGACCGATGGGGGGACCGGGGAGCTGTTTTTT
12	TRBV11-2	NA	TRBJ2-7	NA	CASSPGTYEQYF	TGTGCCAGCAGCCCCGGCACCTACGAGCAGTACTTC
16	TRBV5-5	NA	TRBJ2-7	NA	CASSLGPPQAAYEQYF	TGTGCCAGCAGCTTGGGGCCTCCGCAGGCGGCCTACGAGCAGTACTTC
15	TRBV6-5	NA	TRBJ1-4	NA	CASRPFPGADEKLFF	TGTGCCAGCAGGCCTTTTCCGGGGGCGGATGAAAAACTGTTTTTT
13	TRBV18	TRBD2	TRBJ2-7	NA	CASSFSGAYEQYF	TGTGCCAGCTCATTCAGCGGGGCATACGAGCAGTACTTC
14	TRBV5-4	NA	TRBJ2-7	NA	CASSSPSESYEQYF	TGTGCCAGCAGCTCCCCTAGTGAGTCCTACGAGCAGTACTTC
17	TRBV5-1	TRBD2	TRBJ2-1	NA	CASSVMGTSGKGDEQFF	TGCGCCAGCAGCGTGATGGGCACTAGCGGGAAGGGAGATGAGCAGTTCTTC
16	TRBV4-2	NA	TRBJ2-7	NA	CASSQDSAVASYEQYF	TGTGCCAGCAGCCAGGACTCGGCAGTAGCCTCGTACGAGCAGTACTTC
16	TRBV7-9	TRBD2	TRBJ2-1	many	CASETEAGSSYNEQFF	TGTGCCAGCGAAACCGAAGCGGGGAGCTCCTACAATGAGCAGTTCTTC
15	TRBV5-5	NA	TRBJ2-3	NA	CASSLGLPSTDTQYF	TGTGCCAGCAGCTTGGGACTCCCTAGCACAGATACGCAGTATTTT
19	TRBV28	NA	TRBJ1-2	NA	CASSLFVQDPKGWDYGYTF	TGTGCCAGCAGTTTATTTGTACAGGACCCCAAAGGGTGGGACTATGGCTACACCTTC
14	TRBV11-2	NA	TRBJ2-1	NA	CASSPPVGGHEQFF	TGTGCCAGCAGTCCCCCAGTAGGGGGACACGAGCAGTTCTTC
15	TRBV27	TRBD2	TRBJ2-1	NA	CASSFGTTPYNEQFF	TGTGCCAGCAGTTTCGGGACTACCCCATACAATGAGCAGTTCTTC
12	TRBV28	NA	TRBJ1-5	NA	CASSSQTWPQHF	TGTGCCAGCAGTTCCCAAACCTGGCCCCAGCATTTT